This TCR beta chain was retrieved from a study of T cell repertoires in cytomegalovirus infection. Overall study results and limits: Clonotype analysis showed dominance of the ex vivo response by HLA-C-restricted CMV-specific TCR beta clonotypes. Carriers of CMV and the relevant HLA type were discriminated by public TCR beta frequency.

From the reads, TCRdb called clonotypes with MiXCR, one entry per CDR3 protein. The table lists under 850,000 distinct CDR3 sequences, 35% of them singletons. Turning to this clonotype: Its specificity is not known.

V lost 9 bases and J 0 bases, leaving 9 bases between the germline ends. This CDR3 contains 12 residues. This TCR derives from a human donor in good health (CMV status not recorded). Some clones in this sample may be carry-over from other donors' samples. J is TRBJ2-7 and V is TRBV12-3 or TRBV12-4; D remains ambiguous. Sequenced sample: PBMCs. CDR3 residues: CASRLDSYEQYF. The CDR3 coding sequence is TGTGCCAGTCGACTGGACTCCTACGAGCAGTACTTC.